A single sample gave rise to the 29 T cell receptor beta chains below, sequenced in a study of CD8 T cells in ankylosing spondylitis. TCRdb re-called the 5' RACE reads through MiXCR, storing one row per CDR3 protein. The data hold roughly 130,000 distinct CDR3 sequences, with around 7% observed a single time. The sequenced sample consisted of blood, either unsorted or a sorted T cell fraction (not recorded which). These receptors were obtained from a male donor with ankylosing spondylitis or in good health (not recorded which).

This clonotype appeared many times. The J gene is TRBJ1-4, the V gene TRBV5-1; no definite D call. The CDR3 extends over 16 amino acids. Trimming cost V 1 base and J 10 bases, with 20 bases left between them. Per germline, CDR1 SGHRS and CDR2 YFSETQ. CDR3 bases: TGCGCCAGCAGCTTGCGCTCGACAATTCGGCGGGGAAAACTGTTTTTT. Protein sequence: CASSLRSTIRRGKLFF. Combining the CDR3 with reference TRBV5-1 and TRBJ1-4 gives the whole variable domain KAGVTQTPRYLIKTRGQQVTLSCSPISGHRSVSWYQQTPGQGLQFLFEYFSETQRNKGNFPGRFSGRQFSNSRSEMNVSTLELGDSALYLCASSLRSTIRRGKLFFGSGTQLSVL.

This clonotype occurred many times. J is TRBJ1-2 and V is TRBV7-2; 8 bases align to TRBD1. Germline V gives CDR1 SGHTA, CDR2 FQGNSA. The CDR3 has 15 residues. V was clipped by 3 bases and J by 4 bases; unmatched bases: 7. CDR3 DNA: TGTGCCAGCAGCTTGGACAGGGTAGAGAGCTATGGCTACACCTTC. It specifies CASSLDRVESYGYTF. The variable domain in full, with the rest retrieved from reference TRBV7-2 and TRBJ1-2, is GAGVSQSPSNKVTEKGKDVELRCDPISGHTALYWYRQSLGQGLEFLIYFQGNSAPDKSGLPSDRFSAERTGGSVSTLTIQRTQQEDSAVYLCASSLDRVESYGYTFGSGTRLTVV.

The sample holds many counts of this clonotype. V is TRBV20-1 and J is TRBJ2-7; D not resolved. The CDR3 extends over 11 amino acids. The V and J ends lost 5 bases and 5 bases respectively, with 10 bases between them. Germline V CDR1 and CDR2: DFQATT, SNEGSKA (reference sequence). This CDR3 is CSAGPGDEQYF. CDR3 nucleotides: TGCAGTGCTGGACCTGGGGACGAGCAGTACTTC.

This clonotype was recorded at least ten times. V gene TRBV10-3 combines with J gene TRBJ2-3, with 11 positions matching TRBD2. The CDR3 contains 20 residues. V lost 6 bases, J lost 0 bases, and 17 bases stayed unmatched. The V gene's germline CDR1 is ENHRY and CDR2 SYGVKD. In nucleotides, the CDR3 is TGTGCCATCAGGCCAACTAGCGGGAGCGTGGTACGCCCGAGCACAGATACGCAGTATTTT. Its protein product is CAIRPTSGSVVRPSTDTQYF.

In its sample, this clonotype was seen many times. The chain employs TRBV2 and TRBJ1-1; D might be TRBD1 (6 bases). Germline CDR1 reads SNHLY; CDR2 reads FYNNEI. The CDR3 totals 15 residues. Trimming shortened V by 1 base and J by 4 bases, and 13 bases separated the two germline ends. DNA for the CDR3: TGTGCCAGCAGTGAAGGGACAGCTTATCTCACTGAAGCTTTCTTT. It translates to CASSEGTAYLTEAFF.

This clonotype was recorded at least ten times. The chain is built from TRBV7-2 and TRBJ2-5; 13 nucleotides line up with TRBD2. Germline lookup yields CDR1 SGHTA and CDR2 FQGNSA. With 5 bases clipped from V and 4 bases from J, the junction kept 10 bases outside the gene matches. The CDR3 is 17 residues long. CDR3 in DNA: TGTGCCAGCAGCGAAGTTACGGGACTAGCGGGGAGAGAGACCCAGTACTTC. Its protein is CASSEVTGLAGRETQYF.

Many counts were recorded for this clonotype. This chain connects TRBV25-1 to TRBJ2-6; D call uncertain. The CDR3 contains 15 residues. V was shortened by 2 bases and J by 0 bases, with 5 bases between the two germline ends. Per germline, CDR1 MGHDK and CDR2 SYGVNS. The CDR3 DNA follows: TGTGCCAGCAGTGAAGGGTTCTCTGGGGCCAACGTCCTGACTTTC. It yields the protein CASSEGFSGANVLTF.

This clonotype was counted at least ten times. The genes are TRBV20-1 and TRBJ1-4; D is unclear. This CDR3 contains 12 residues. Per germline, CDR1 DFQATT and CDR2 SNEGSKA (reference sequence). Trimming took off 3 bases at V and 8 bases at J, with 10 bases between the two ends. The CDR3 DNA is TGCAGTGCTAGTGCGGACGTGGAAAAACTGTTTTTT. This codes for CSASADVEKLFF.

In its sample, this clonotype was seen many times. V and J are TRBV27 and TRBJ2-7; D ambiguous. Trimming shortened V by 6 bases and J by 5 bases, and 11 bases separated the two germline ends. CDR1 and CDR2 (germline): MNHEY, SMNVEV (reference sequence). The CDR3 has 12 residues. The CDR3 DNA reads as TGTGCCAGCAGGACCTTGGGGAACGAGCAGTACTTC. It codes for CASRTLGNEQYF.

In its sample, this clonotype was seen a few times. The V gene is TRBV20-1, the J gene TRBJ2-1, with 12 nucleotides matching TRBD2. The CDR3 length is 14 residues. J lost 6 bases, V lost 6 bases, and 6 bases had no gene match. Germline CDR1 reads DFQATT; CDR2 reads SNEGSKA (reference sequence). CDR3 bases: TGCAGTGCGGCCGCTAGCGGGGGGGCCAATGAGCAGTTCTTC. Translation gives CSAAASGGANEQFF.

The chain joins TRBV6-2 or TRBV6-3 to TRBJ2-6, with D unresolved. Germline CDR1 is MNHEY and CDR2 is SVGEGT. Trimming cost V 4 bases and J 4 bases, with 11 bases left between them. CDR3 length: 15 amino acids. The CDR3 spells CASSLSRAGANVLTF. DNA for the CDR3: TGTGCCAGCAGTTTGTCTAGGGCCGGGGCCAACGTCCTGACTTTC.

This clonotype was found many times. The gene calls are TRBV6-1 and TRBJ1-1, with D maybe TRBD1 (6 bases). Germline V CDR1 and CDR2: MNHNS, SASEGT. The CDR3 has 16 residues. The V gene lost 6 bases and the J gene lost 3 bases, with 20 bases spanning the gap. CDR3: CASSKSPRGHYTEAFF. The CDR3 nucleotides are TGTGCCAGCAGCAAATCCCCCAGGGGCCACTACACTGAAGCTTTCTTT.

This clonotype was observed a few times. The J gene is TRBJ2-1, the V gene TRBV5-1; TRBD2 agrees at 7 bases. Trimming took 2 bases from V and 8 from J; bases not matched to a gene: 10. Germline assignment: CDR1 SGHRS and CDR2 YFSETQ. The CDR3 is 15 residues long. The CDR3 nucleotides read TGCGCCAGCAGCTTCTTAGCGGGTCAGGTCGATGAGCAGTTCTTC. Its protein is CASSFLAGQVDEQFF.

This clonotype has ten or more counts. This chain connects TRBV24-1 to TRBJ2-2; TRBD1 is a possible D gene (5 bases). This CDR3 spans 17 amino acids. The V end was cut by 3 bases, the J end by 6 bases, with 19 bases between. Germline V CDR1 and CDR2: KGHDR, SFDVKD. The CDR3 bases are TGTGCCACCAGTGATCGTGGGGCTAATGCTGCACCCGGGGAGCTGTTTTTT. This translates into CATSDRGANAAPGELFF.

This clonotype showed up many times. V usage is TRBV29-1 and J usage is TRBJ2-7, with 8 bases matching TRBD1. The CDR3 is 13 amino acids. V was pared by 3 bases and J by 7 bases, with 8 bases of the junction left unmatched. Germline assignment: CDR1 SQVTM and CDR2 ANQGSEA. The CDR3 DNA follows: TGCAGCGTTGAGGAAACAGGGGGTAAGGAGCAGTACTTC. As protein: CSVEETGGKEQYF.

Many counts were recorded for this clonotype. The V call is TRBV7-2, the J call TRBJ2-1; possibly TRBD2 for D (6 bases). The CDR3 consists of 16 residues. The V end was cut by 5 bases, the J end by 0 bases, with 14 bases between. CDR1 SGHTA and CDR2 FQGNSA come from the germline V gene. In DNA, the CDR3 is TGTGCCAGCAGCCTTCAGGCGGGAATCTCCTACAATGAGCAGTTCTTC. Amino acids: CASSLQAGISYNEQFF. The full variable domain, rest sourced from reference TRBV7-2 and TRBJ2-1, is GAGVSQSPSNKVTEKGKDVELRCDPISGHTALYWYRQSLGQGLEFLIYFQGNSAPDKSGLPSDRFSAERTGGSVSTLTIQRTQQEDSAVYLCASSLQAGISYNEQFFGPGTRLTVL.

This clonotype was found many times. The V gene is TRBV20-1, the J gene TRBJ1-2; 8 positions agree with TRBD1. This CDR3 has 15 amino acids. Looked up from germline, CDR1 is DFQATT and CDR2 is SNEGSKA (reference sequence). Unmatched junction bases numbered 7, after V lost 3 bases and J lost 1 base. The CDR3 loop reads CSARDRRGLNYGYTF. CDR3 in DNA: TGCAGTGCTAGGGACCGCAGGGGGCTTAACTATGGCTACACCTTC.

This clonotype was seen at least ten times. The chain has TRBV4-1 and TRBJ2-2; TRBD1 aligns across 9 bases. The CDR3 is 16 residues long. V trimming: 3 bases; J trimming: 4 bases; junction bases outside the gene matches: 6. Germline-derived CDR1 and CDR2 are MGHRA and YSYEKL. CDR3 coding DNA: TGCGCCAGCAGCCATGGACGGGACAGGGCCACCGGGGAGCTGTTTTTT. This gives the protein CASSHGRDRATGELFF.

The CDR3 here is CASSPGLPCGELFF. The CDR3 bases are TGTGCCAGCAGCCCCGGGCTCCCGTGCGGGGAGCTGTTTTTT. The J gene is TRBJ2-2, the V gene TRBV5-5; D remains ambiguous. CDR3 length: 14 amino acids. Trimming removed 4 bases at V and 7 bases at J, with 14 bases between. Germline V gene data show CDR1 as SGHKS and CDR2 as YYEKEE (reference sequence).

This clonotype was seen at least ten times. V and J are TRBV20-1 and TRBJ1-2; 8 bases line up with TRBD1. Trimming took 1 base from V and 8 from J; bases not matched to a gene: 12. The germline gives CDR1 DFQATT, CDR2 SNEGSKA (reference sequence). CDR3 size: 15 residues. This CDR3 is CSARAAAGGVEGYTF. CDR3 bases: TGCAGTGCTAGAGCCGCGGCAGGGGGCGTAGAAGGCTACACCTTC.

The sample holds many counts of this clonotype. The chain employs TRBV2 and TRBJ2-1; the D is unclear. CDR1 is SNHLY, CDR2 FYNNEI, per germline. The CDR3 extends over 15 amino acids. Trimming pared 0 bases from V and 10 bases from J, leaving 16 bases between. The DNA for the CDR3 is TGTGCCAGCAGTGAAGCGGCTCCGAGCCACGGGGAGCAGTTCTTC. It is translated as CASSEAAPSHGEQFF.

In its sample, this clonotype was seen many times. The chain uses TRBV5-1 and TRBJ2-6; D is ambiguous. The CDR3 loop spans 14 amino acids. CDR1 SGHRS and CDR2 YFSETQ come from the germline V gene. V was cut by 1 base and J by 2 bases, with 4 bases left in between. CDR3 protein: CASSLLTGANVLTF. CDR3 coding DNA: TGCGCCAGCAGCTTGCTGACTGGGGCCAACGTCCTGACTTTC.

This clonotype was seen at least ten times. The gene calls are TRBV29-1 and TRBJ2-3; D assignment may be TRBD1 or TRBD2 (5 bases each). Trimming pared 4 bases from V and 2 bases from J, leaving 16 bases between. The CDR3 has 15 residues. Germline-derived CDR1 and CDR2 are SQVTM and ANQGSEA. The CDR3: CSVVYRVGTTDTQYF. The CDR3 region has the DNA TGCAGCGTTGTATATAGGGTTGGGACCACAGATACGCAGTATTTT.

This rearrangement joins TRBV5-1 to TRBJ2-1, with 8 bases identical to TRBD2. After removal of 4 bases from V and 12 bases from J, the junction contained 6 bases not matched to a gene. There are 12 residues in the CDR3. The germline CDR1 and CDR2 sequences are SGHRS and YFSETQ. CDR3 loop: CASSTLTSGQFF. The DNA for the CDR3 is TGCGCCAGCAGCACCCTTACTAGCGGGCAGTTCTTC. Full variable domain (outside the CDR3, taken from reference TRBV5-1 and TRBJ2-1): KAGVTQTPRYLIKTRGQQVTLSCSPISGHRSVSWYQQTPGQGLQFLFEYFSETQRNKGNFPGRFSGRQFSNSRSEMNVSTLELGDSALYLCASSTLTSGQFFGPGTRLTVL.

This clonotype was recorded many times. The chain links TRBV29-1 to TRBJ1-2, with 9 bases that match TRBD1. With 4 bases clipped from V and 1 base from J, the junction kept 7 bases outside the gene matches. The CDR3 extends over 15 amino acids. Germline V gene data show CDR1 as SQVTM and CDR2 as ANQGSEA. The CDR3 DNA reads TGCAGCGTTGCGGGACAGGGTGAACGTAACTATGGCTACACCTTC. Translating it yields CSVAGQGERNYGYTF.

This clonotype rates as medium-sized. The chain is built from TRBV20-1 and TRBJ2-7; 13 bases align to TRBD2. CDR3 size: 14 residues. With 6 bases clipped from V and 4 bases from J, the junction kept 6 bases outside the gene matches. Germline lookup yields CDR1 DFQATT and CDR2 SNEGSKA (reference sequence). The DNA of the CDR3 is TGCAGTGCCCGTGGACTAGCGGGGGAGTACGAGCAGTACTTC. This encodes CSARGLAGEYEQYF.

This clonotype was observed at least ten times. For the CDR3, the DNA is TGTGCCAGCAGCCAAGAGGCACTATTGAACACTGAAGCTTTCTTT. Its protein product is CASSQEALLNTEAFF. V and J are TRBV3-1 and TRBJ1-1; unclear D gene. Germline loops: CDR1 LGHDT, CDR2 YNNKEL (reference sequence). The CDR3 is made up of 15 amino acids. The V gene lost 0 bases and the J gene lost 0 bases, with 8 bases spanning the gap.

This clonotype showed up many times. CDR3 loop: CASSSGGTTTDTQYF. The DNA of the CDR3 is TGTGCCAGCAGTTCCGGCGGGACCACCACAGATACGCAGTATTTT. The chain links TRBV6-5 to TRBJ2-3, with D possibly being TRBD2 (6 bases). Germline values: CDR1 MNHEY, CDR2 SVGAGI. CDR3 length equals 15 residues. The V end was cut by 4 bases, the J end by 2 bases, with 13 bases between.

The chain links TRBV20-1 to TRBJ2-1, with 10 bases fitting TRBD2. The CDR3 sequence is 15 residues long. Germline V CDR1 and CDR2: DFQATT, SNEGSKA (reference sequence). CDR3 in DNA: TGCAGGGACCACCATGAGCGGGGGGGCCGCAATGAGCAGTTCTTC. It is translated as CRDHHERGGRNEQFF.